This T cell receptor beta chain came from a study of somatic mutations in cytotoxic T cells in rheumatoid arthritis. CD4+ and CD8+ cells were isolated by positive magnetic bead selection, with purity checked by flow cytometry. The CDR3 length is 14 residues. The junction had 5 bases not matched to a gene; V was cut back by 5 bases and J by 3 bases. Germline V gene lookup returns CDR1 MRHNA and CDR2 SNTAGT. TCRdb's table, derived via immunoSEQ multiplex PCR, lists solely in-frame clones and lacks some. The table has some 10,000 clones, 70% to 90% seen once. This TCR was sampled from a woman aged 18 to 35 with rheumatoid arthritis. The sample comprised CD4+ T cells sorted from blood. J is TRBJ2-7 and V is TRBV6-4, with TRBD1 matching 9 bases. The CDR3 nucleotides read TGTGCCAGCAGTCCGGGACAGGGAAACTACGAGCAGTACTTC. Residues: CASSPGQGNYEQYF.